The sequence of this TCR beta chain was determined in a study of regulatory T cells in long-lasting Graves disease. Time point here: newly diagnosed GD, antithyroid drugs for less than 3 months. The TCR library was made from RNA extracted from PBMCs. To make TCR beta libraries, researchers used iRepertoire HTBI primers and Arm-PCR of CDR3 regions. TCRdb itself ran the multiplex PCR reads through MiXCR, one entry per CDR3 protein. The repertoire holds 680,000 or so distinct CDR3 sequences, with 15% to 20% as singletons. This CDR3 has 15 amino acids. Trimming shortened V by 0 bases and J by 6 bases, and 15 bases separated the two germline ends. Germline V gene data show CDR1 as LGHNA and CDR2 as YNFKEQ. General study results and limits: Compared with new cases, persistent Graves' patients showed reduced TCR diversity.

Points on this clonotype: Antigen specificity is unknown.

These data were also filed under a second study, of T cells in Graves' hyperthyroidism and ophthalmopathy. From that report: Most thyroid clonotypes expanded above 0.001 were also detected in blood.

The sequencing used peripheral blood mononuclear cells (PBMCs), collected at new diagnosis, from a patient treated with antithyroid drugs. The chain links TRBV4-2 to TRBJ2-7, with unresolved D. This clonotype originated in a woman aged 25 to 39 with Graves disease. In nucleotides, the CDR3 is TGTGCCAGCAGCCAAGATAAGGACGGGTTAGGCGAGCAGTACTTC. This codes for CASSQDKDGLGEQYF.